Below, 24 T cell receptor beta chains from the same sample are listed, as sequenced in a study of tissue T cells after allogeneic stem cell transplantation. Method: immunoSEQ multiplex PCR; TCRdb's copy keeps in-frame clones and lacks some. The sample lists tens of thousands of clones; over 60% were seen once. Sequencing input: spleen. The source of these receptors is a female BALB/c mouse in good health. For this mouse line, the MHC haplotype is H2-d.

On this clone: The gene names here belong to mouse. The read is 1 residue too short to cover the CDR3 end, so that end is filled in from the germline J gene. The V gene is TRBV14, the J gene TRBJ2-3; 11 nucleotides align to TRBD2. J gave up 1 base and V 5 bases, and 3 bases lay outside the gene matches. Germline V CDR1 and CDR2: SGHDT, FRDEAV. This CDR3 has 15 amino acids. The part of the CDR3 DNA that was read is TGTGCCAGCAGCTGGGGACTGGGGGGTGCAGAAACGCTGTAT. Residues: CASSWGLGGAETLY. The whole CDR3 sequence reads CASSWGLGGAETLYF. The full variable domain, rest sourced from reference TRBV14 and TRBJ2-3, is EAGVTQSPRYAVLQEGQAVSFWCDPISGHDTLYWYQQPRDQGPQLLVYFRDEAVIDNSQLPSDRFSAVRPKGTNSTLKIQSAKQGDTATYLCASSWGLGGAETLYFGSGTRLTVL.

A note on this clone: Mouse gene names and germline throughout. The CDR3 reads CASSELSEQYF. CDR3 bases read: TGTGCCAGCAGTGAACTATCGGAACAGTAC. The V call is TRBV13-1, the J call TRBJ2-7, with D hard to call. Coverage ceases 1 residue before the CDR3 finishes, and the germline J gene fills in the end. The CDR3 totals 11 residues. Germline V lookup: CDR1 NSHNY, CDR2 SYGAGN. V lost 2 bases to trimming and J lost 7 bases, with 7 bases between them.

With regard to this clone: These gene names are mouse names. With the read ending 1 residue before the CDR3 end, the germline J gene is used to fill in that end. The J gene is TRBJ1-4, the V gene TRBV31; D might be TRBD1 (5 bases). Trimming shortened V by 0 bases and J by 4 bases, and 9 bases separated the two germline ends. Germline-derived CDR1 and CDR2 are GKSSPN and SITVG. The CDR3 loop spans 14 amino acids. Partial CDR3 DNA: TGTGCCTGGAGTCTAATGGACAACAACGAAAGATTATTT. It specifies CAWSLMDNNERLF. The CDR3 as a whole reads CAWSLMDNNERLFF.

Comment on this clone: Mouse names are used for the genes. The sequence runs out 1 residue before the end of the CDR3; the remainder is reconstructed from the germline J gene. The rearrangement links TRBV1 to TRBJ2-2, with D maybe TRBD1 (5 bases). Germline V gene data show CDR1 as NSQYPW and CDR2 as LRSPGD (reference sequence). The germline V and J ends were trimmed by 6 bases and 5 bases, with 7 bases remaining between them. The CDR3 is 12 residues long. CDR3 DNA (partial): TGCACCTGCAGGCAGGGAACCGGGCAGCTCTAC. It specifies CTCRQGTGQLY. The CDR3 reads in full as CTCRQGTGQLYF.

This clone turned up a few times. The gene symbols are mouse symbols. The read stops 1 residue short of the end of the CDR3; the missing end is completed from the germline J gene. The chain has TRBV3 and TRBJ2-7, with TRBD1 matching 8 bases. This CDR3 comprises 14 residues. Germline CDR1 SNHLY, CDR2 FYNGKV (reference sequence). Losses at the gene ends were 5 bases for V and 4 bases for J; bases not matched to a gene: 7. The CDR3 loop reads CASSHPGQEYEQYF. Partial CDR3 DNA: TGTGCCAGCAGCCATCCGGGACAGGAATATGAACAGTAC.

This clone has only a few counts. Gene names and germline refer to mouse. The CDR3 end lies 1 residue beyond the end of the read and is filled in from the germline J gene. V usage is TRBV31 and J usage is TRBJ2-7, with 10 bases matching TRBD2. V lost 0 bases to trimming and J lost 6 bases; unmatched junction nucleotides: 8. The CDR3 extends over 15 amino acids. Germline values: CDR1 GKSSPN, CDR2 SITVG. The CDR3 sequence: CAWSLAGGAEGEQYF. The CDR3 DNA, read in part, is TGTGCCTGGAGTCTAGCTGGGGGGGCAGAGGGTGAACAGTAC.

As concerns this clone: Gene names are the mouse ones. Read sequence stops 1 residue before the CDR3 end, and the germline J gene provides the missing end. Within the sample, other DNA sequences also encode this same CDR3. The rearrangement links TRBV13-1 to TRBJ2-4; D is unresolved. The CDR3 totals 14 residues. V lost 2 bases to trimming and J lost 0 bases, with 7 bases between them. The germline V gene encodes CDR1 NSHNY and CDR2 SYGAGN. The CDR3 bases that were read are TGTGCCAGCAGTGACAGGAGCAGTCAAAACACCTTGTAC. It encodes CASSDRSSQNTLY. The entire CDR3 protein reads CASSDRSSQNTLYF.

Comment on this clone: Here the gene names and germline are mouse. The sequenced fragment ends 1 residue before the CDR3 boundary, so the rest is inferred from the germline J gene. V gene TRBV13-1 combines with J gene TRBJ2-4; no firm D call. Trimming removed 3 bases at V and 4 bases at J, with 6 bases between. The germline V gene has CDR1 NSHNY and CDR2 SYGAGN. The CDR3 totals 12 residues. The DNA read from the CDR3 is TGTGCCAGCAGTGTGGCAGAAAACACCTTGTAC. The encoded protein is CASSVAENTLY. From start to end, the CDR3 is CASSVAENTLYF.

As regards this clone: Mouse gene names apply. The CDR3 loop reads CASSTDNSPLYF. CDR3 DNA, as far as it was read: TGTGCCAGCAGTACCGATAATTCGCCCCTCTAC. The V and J genes are TRBV19 and TRBJ1-6, with D unresolved. The read comes to an end 1 residue before the CDR3 does, leaving the germline J gene to fill in the end. TRBJ1-6 is noted as an ORF with a role that remains uncertain. CDR1 and CDR2 (germline): FNHDT, SITEND (reference sequence). The CDR3 totals 12 residues. V shed 3 bases and J shed 5 bases, with 3 bases lying between them.

In regard to this clone: Gene names refer to mouse genes. The read ends 1 residue shy of where the CDR3 ends; the end is completed using the germline J gene. Different DNA sequences within this sample yield the same CDR3. The genes are TRBV5 and TRBJ1-5, with TRBD1 matching 7 bases. The CDR3 loop spans 14 amino acids. Germline V gene sequence: CDR1 LGHNA, CDR2 YNLKQL (reference sequence). V dropped 1 base and J dropped 3; count of bases not matched to a gene: 0. Partial CDR3 DNA: TGTGCCAGCAGCCAAGGGACAGGCAACCAGGCTCCGCTT. Translating it yields CASSQGTGNQAPL. The CDR3 as a whole reads CASSQGTGNQAPLF.

Note on this clone: Mouse gene names apply. Read sequence stops 1 residue before the CDR3 end, and the germline J gene provides the missing end. The chain uses TRBV13-2 and TRBJ1-2, with 9 bases aligning to TRBD1. CDR1 NNHNN and CDR2 SYGAGS come from the germline V gene (reference sequence). V lost 3 bases to trimming and J lost 0 bases; unmatched junction nucleotides: 6. The length of the CDR3 is 16 residues. This CDR3 reads CASGGLRDRANSDYTF. The sequenced part of the CDR3 DNA is TGTGCCAGCGGTGGACTCCGGGACAGGGCAAACTCCGACTACACC.

The sample holds one count of this clone. Mouse names are used for the genes. The read ends 1 residue before the CDR3 terminus; that terminus is restored from the germline J gene. This chain uses TRBV1 with TRBJ1-4, with D hard to call. The CDR3 runs 15 residues. The germline CDR1 and CDR2 sequences are NSQYPW and LRSPGD (reference sequence). V lost 0 bases, J lost 3 bases, and 8 bases lay in between. CDR3 region: CTCSADVGTNERLFF. CDR3 bases read: TGCACCTGCAGTGCAGATGTGGGAACCAACGAAAGATTATTT.

Worth noting for this clone: Germline and genes: mouse. The read halts 1 residue ahead of the CDR3 end, with the missing end drawn from the germline J gene. This rearrangement joins TRBV13-2 to TRBJ2-7, with TRBD2 identical over 9 bases. The CDR3 is made up of 14 amino acids. CDR1 and CDR2 from the germline V gene are NNHNN and SYGAGS (reference sequence). The V segment lost 2 bases and the J segment 3 bases; nucleotides outside the gene matches: 3. The DNA read from the CDR3 is TGTGCCAGCGGTGAGAGGACTGGGGTCTATGAACAGTAC. Translating it yields CASGERTGVYEQY. In full, the CDR3 is CASGERTGVYEQYF.

Comments on this clone: The gene names given are mouse names. The read gets to within 1 residue of the CDR3 end, and the germline J gene fills in the rest. The rearrangement links TRBV13-1 to TRBJ2-5, with 9 bases aligning to TRBD1. Germline trimming cut 2 bases from V and 5 bases from J; bases unmatched to any gene: 6. The length of the CDR3 is 15 residues. Germline assignment: CDR1 NSHNY and CDR2 SYGAGN. The sequenced CDR3 bases are TGTGCCAGCAGTGACCTCGGGACAGGGAGAGACACCCAGTAC. Translating it yields CASSDLGTGRDTQY. The whole CDR3 sequence is CASSDLGTGRDTQYF.

Regarding this clone: The genes are named according to mouse. The read ends 1 residue shy of where the CDR3 ends; the end is completed using the germline J gene. The V call is TRBV13-1, the J call TRBJ1-1; perhaps TRBD1 as D (6 bases). CDR1 NSHNY and CDR2 SYGAGN come from the germline V gene. CDR3 size: 13 residues. V lost 2 bases to trimming and J lost 7 bases, with 12 bases between them. The CDR3 bases that were read are TGTGCCAGCAGTGAGGAGGGGGGTGGAGAAGTCTTC. Translating it yields CASSEEGGGEVF. The whole CDR3 region reads CASSEEGGGEVFF.

To note about this clone: Genes here carry mouse names. The read gets to within 1 residue of the CDR3 end, and the germline J gene fills in the rest. The genes are TRBV13-2 and TRBJ1-1, with 7 bases matching TRBD1. This CDR3 has 15 amino acids. Germline-derived CDR1 and CDR2 are NNHNN and SYGAGS (reference sequence). V lost 0 bases and J lost 0; bases outside the gene matches: 2. CDR3 DNA (partial): TGTGCCAGCGGTGATGTGGGGACAGCAAACACAGAAGTCTTC. This sequence encodes CASGDVGTANTEVF. The whole CDR3 sequence reads CASGDVGTANTEVFF.

Note on this clone: One base away lies a much larger clone, so this may be a sequencing read error. Mouse gene names apply. The sequence runs out 1 residue before the end of the CDR3; the remainder is reconstructed from the germline J gene. The chain uses TRBV5 and TRBJ2-7, with D unresolved. The germline V and J ends were trimmed by 0 bases and 3 bases, with 6 bases remaining between them. The germline V gene has CDR1 LGHNA and CDR2 YNLKQL (reference sequence). The CDR3 consists of 13 residues. CDR3 DNA (partial): TGTGCCAGCAGCCAAGATGGGAACTATGAACAGTAC. Residues: CASSQDGNYEQY. The full-length CDR3 reads as CASSQDGNYEQYF.

This clone appeared once. Gene names are the mouse ones. The read comes to an end 1 residue before the CDR3 does, leaving the germline J gene to fill in the end. The chain combines TRBV19 with TRBJ2-5, with no clear D. Trimming took 4 bases from V and 3 from J, leaving 12 bases between them. The CDR3 loop spans 14 amino acids. Germline CDR1 reads FNHDT; CDR2 reads SITEND (reference sequence). The CDR3 loop reads CASSPYSSQDTQYF. The covered CDR3 bases are TGTGCCAGCAGTCCATACAGCTCTCAAGACACCCAGTAC.

The sample holds one count of this clone. Gene names follow the mouse nomenclature. The CDR3 is cut off 1 residue early in the read; its end comes from the germline J gene. The chain uses TRBV2 and TRBJ2-1; tentatively, D is TRBD1 (5 bases). V was shortened by 0 bases and J by 0 bases, with 12 bases between the two germline ends. The germline V gene has CDR1 LGHNA and CDR2 YSYQKL. The CDR3 extends over 17 amino acids. The CDR3 bases that were read are TGTGCCAGCAGCCAAGATAGGCCAGGGATTAACTATGCTGAGCAGTTC. Its protein is CASSQDRPGINYAEQF. In full, the CDR3 reads CASSQDRPGINYAEQFF.

This clone was recorded a few times. The genes and germline here are from mouse. The read ends 1 residue early relative to the CDR3; the germline J gene fills the gap. The chain joins TRBV2 to TRBJ2-7, with 7 bases fitting TRBD2. Losses at the gene ends were 4 bases for V and 4 bases for J; bases not matched to a gene: 4. Germline CDR1 LGHNA, CDR2 YSYQKL. This CDR3 spans 13 amino acids. The part of the CDR3 DNA that was read is TGTGCCAGCAGCCTCGGACTGGATTATGAACAGTAC. Encoded protein: CASSLGLDYEQY. The entire CDR3 is CASSLGLDYEQYF.

Turning to this clone: The genes and germline here are from mouse. The read halts 1 residue ahead of the CDR3 end, with the missing end drawn from the germline J gene. V usage is TRBV4 and J usage is TRBJ2-2; TRBD1 matches 7 bases. The CDR3 has 13 residues. The germline V gene encodes CDR1 LGHDT and CDR2 YNNKQL (reference sequence). Unmatched junction bases numbered 2, after V lost 4 bases and J lost 6 bases. The CDR3 sequence is CASSSTGAGQLYF. The part of the CDR3 DNA that was read is TGTGCCAGCAGCTCTACAGGGGCCGGGCAGCTCTAC. The whole variable domain, remainder taken from reference TRBV4 and TRBJ2-2, is ETAVFQTPNYHVTQVGNEVSFNCKQTLGHDTMYWYKQDSKKLLKIMFSYNNKQLIVNETVPRRFSPQSSDKAHLNLRIKSVEPEDSAVYLCASSSTGAGQLYFGEGSKLTVL.

With regard to this clone: Genes and germline are mouse. The read gets to within 1 residue of the CDR3 end, and the germline J gene fills in the rest. This chain joins TRBV13-2 and TRBJ2-4; D call uncertain. Trimming removed 0 bases at V and 5 bases at J, with 7 bases between. CDR3 length equals 13 residues. Looked up from germline, CDR1 is NNHNN and CDR2 is SYGAGS (reference sequence). CDR3 DNA, as far as it was read: TGTGCCAGCGGTGATGCTCTGGCAAACACCTTGTAC. It codes for CASGDALANTLY. The CDR3 reads in full as CASGDALANTLYF.

About this clone itself: The listed genes are named as in mouse. Read data end 1 residue before the CDR3 end; the end is taken from the germline J gene. The genes are TRBV29 and TRBJ1-1; D is unclear. The CDR3 runs to 14 residues. Germline CDR1 MSHET, CDR2 SYDVDS. Between the trimmed V and J ends, which lost 3 bases and 0 bases, there was a span of 8 bases. Incomplete CDR3 DNA: TGTGCTAGCAGTTTCGGGGTTGCAAACACAGAAGTCTTC. It encodes CASSFGVANTEVF. Given in full, the CDR3 is CASSFGVANTEVFF.

In the case of this clone: Gene names refer to mouse genes. The sequence runs out 1 residue before the end of the CDR3; the remainder is reconstructed from the germline J gene. This chain connects TRBV31 to TRBJ1-2; 10 positions agree with TRBD1. Germline CDR1 reads GKSSPN; CDR2 reads SITVG. This CDR3 region has 14 residues. Trimming took 2 bases from V and 4 from J; bases not matched to a gene: 4. CDR3 DNA, as far as it was read: TGTGCCTGGAGTAGACAGGGGGCCGGCTCCGACTACACC. It translates to CAWSRQGAGSDYT. From start to end, the CDR3 is CAWSRQGAGSDYTF. Variable domain in full (rest from reference TRBV31 and TRBJ1-2): AQTIHQWPVAEIKAVGSPLSLGCTIKGKSSPNLYWYWQATGGTLQQLFYSITVGQVESVVQLNLSASRPKDDQFILSTEKLLLSHSGFYLCAWSRQGAGSDYTFGSGTRLLVI.